The following is a T cell receptor (beta chain) sequence with its context. These data are taken from a study of blood T cell repertoires in COVID-19. Study as a whole: T cells, B-cell-depleted T cells, or PBMCs provided the cDNA or gDNA that served as material.

Only in-frame clones appear in the TCRdb table, and some are missing; sequencing was by immunoSEQ multiplex PCR. The repertoire consists of 200,000 to 250,000 clones, with approximately 90% occurring once and the leading ten covering more than 0.7%. Followed over time, Seattle patients had been enrolled while infection was active. The sequence was obtained from a man between 60 and 75 years old with COVID-19, enrolled during active disease. Sequencing was done on a sample of peripheral blood.

Here the CDR3 reads CASSQSQGYTF. The CDR3 nucleotides read TGCGCCAGCAGTCAATCCCAGGGCTACACCTTC. The V and J genes are TRBV23-1 and TRBJ1-2; D is undetermined. TRBV23-1 is given ORF status, its function remaining uncertain. V gave up 0 bases and J gave up 8 bases, with 4 bases separating them. The CDR3 consists of 11 residues.